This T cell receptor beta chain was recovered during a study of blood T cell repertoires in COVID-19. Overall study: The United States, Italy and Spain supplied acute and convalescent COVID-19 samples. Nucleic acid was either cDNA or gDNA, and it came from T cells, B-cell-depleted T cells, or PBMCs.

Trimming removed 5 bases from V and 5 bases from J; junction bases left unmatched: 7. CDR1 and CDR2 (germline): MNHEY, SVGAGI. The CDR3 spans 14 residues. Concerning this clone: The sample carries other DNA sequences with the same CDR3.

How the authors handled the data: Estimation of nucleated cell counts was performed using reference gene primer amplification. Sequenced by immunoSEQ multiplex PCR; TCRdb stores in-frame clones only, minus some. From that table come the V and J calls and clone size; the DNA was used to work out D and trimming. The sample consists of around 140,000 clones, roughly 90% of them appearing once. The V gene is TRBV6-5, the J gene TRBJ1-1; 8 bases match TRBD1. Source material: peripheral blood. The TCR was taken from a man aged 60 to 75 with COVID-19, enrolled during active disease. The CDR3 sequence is CASSPRTGWTEAFF. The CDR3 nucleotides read TGTGCCAGCAGTCCCAGGACAGGGTGGACTGAAGCTTTCTTT.